Listed below are T cell receptor beta chains from one sample, sequenced in a study of sequential checkpoint blockade in melanoma. The table came from immunoSEQ multiplex PCR; TCRdb's copy has only in-frame clones and leaves some out. The data contain under 6,000 clones, 20% to 25% of them singletons. Sequencing used tumor tissue (inferred from file names), obtained from a patient given nivolumab and ipilimumab in sequence. Every receptor here comes from a human donor with melanoma. Both conserved end residues are part of each CDR3. D genes are given only for firm matches. The listing skips clone size in some rows; elsewhere it reads once, few, many or a size class.

v_call	d_call	j_call	clone_size	cdr3_nt	cdr3_aa
TRBV9	TRBD1	TRBJ1-1	many	TGTGCCAGCAGCGTAGTCTCAGGGGGTATGAACACTGAAGCTTTCTTT	CASSVVSGGMNTEAFF
TRBV12-5	TRBD1	TRBJ2-3	NA	TGTGCTAGTGGTTTAACAGGGGCAGATACGCAGTATTTT	CASGLTGADTQYF
TRBV2	NA	TRBJ1-2	many	TGTGCCAGCAGTTCCTCGGCCCGGGGGAGCTATGGCTACACCTTC	CASSSSARGSYGYTF
TRBV14	TRBD2	TRBJ2-7	NA	TGTGCCAGCAGCCAAGGAGCGGGAGGGATCAGCGAGCAGTACTTC	CASSQGAGGISEQYF
TRBV28	NA	TRBJ1-3	medium-sized	TGTGCCGCCCCCCCCCAGGTTGGAAACACCATATATTTT	CAAPPQVGNTIYF
TRBV7-2	NA	TRBJ2-4	NA	TGTGCCAGCAGCCTAAGGCCCAGGGACATTCAGTACTTC	CASSLRPRDIQYF
TRBV19	TRBD1	TRBJ2-5	medium-sized	TGTGCCAGTAGTATATGGGCAGGGGGACCTCAAGAGACCCAGTACTTC	CASSIWAGGPQETQYF
TRBV29-1	NA	TRBJ2-5	NA	TGCAGCGTTGAAGAGGAAGCAGGTGGGACCCAGTACTTC	CSVEEEAGGTQYF
TRBV11-3	NA	TRBJ2-3	NA	TGTGCCAGCAGCGCCCGACAGGAAAGCACAGATACGCAGTATTTT	CASSARQESTDTQYF
TRBV9	NA	TRBJ2-3	few	TGTGCCAGCAGCGACACGCCCAGGGTCACAGATACGCAGTATTTT	CASSDTPRVTDTQYF
TRBV23-1	TRBD1	TRBJ2-1	NA	TGCGCCAGCAGCTGGGACAGAACCAATGAGCAGTTCTTC	CASSWDRTNEQFF
TRBV6-8	NA	TRBJ1-5	few	TGTGCCAGCAGCCAGATTGTCGGGTTAAATCAGCCCCAGCATTTT	CASSQIVGLNQPQHF
TRBV9	NA	TRBJ2-1	many	TGTGCCAGCAGCCCACCGTCTGGCGGGGAAGAGTCTGTGCAGTTCTTC	CASSPPSGGEESVQFF
TRBV6-8	NA	TRBJ2-3	medium-sized	TGTGCCAGCAGGTCCGTCACAGATACGCAGTATTTT	CASRSVTDTQYF
TRBV9	NA	TRBJ2-7	medium-sized	TGTGCCAGCGACTTGACCGGGACACCAGGATACGAGCAGTACTTC	CASDLTGTPGYEQYF
TRBV6-8	NA	TRBJ2-7	many	TGTGCCAGCAGTTACTCGAACGGGGATTACGAGCAGTACTTC	CASSYSNGDYEQYF
TRBV5-1	TRBD2	TRBJ2-3	NA	TGCGCCAGCAGCTTGTCGTCTAGCGGCCCTCCGACAGATACGCAGTATTTT	CASSLSSSGPPTDTQYF
TRBV5-1	NA	TRBJ1-6	NA	TGCGCCAGCAGCTTGCTGGAGGGGGTTTCACCCCTCCACTTT	CASSLLEGVSPLHF
TRBV11-3	NA	TRBJ2-7	medium-sized	TGTGCCAGCAGCCCGGCAGACCTCTCCTACGAGCAGTACTTC	CASSPADLSYEQYF
TRBV15	NA	TRBJ2-4	few	TGTGCCACCAGTAGGACAGACATTCGGTTTGAAAACATTCAGTACTTC	CATSRTDIRFENIQYF
TRBV30	NA	TRBJ1-1	NA	TGTGCCTGGAGCGAGACAGCGGAAGCTTTCTTT	CAWSETAEAFF
TRBV28	NA	TRBJ1-6	large	TGTGCCAGCAGCCCGACTGGAAATTCACCCCTCCACTTT	CASSPTGNSPLHF
TRBV9	TRBD1	TRBJ1-2	NA	TGTGCCAAATCAACGACAGGGTCTGGTGGCTACACCTTC	CAKSTTGSGGYTF
TRBV11-3	NA	TRBJ2-1	few	TGTGCCAGCAGTTCGTATGAAAGCTCCTACAATGAGCAGTTCTTC	CASSSYESSYNEQFF
TRBV28	TRBD1	TRBJ1-1	once	TGTGCCAGCAGTAGACGACAGGGCCGCACTGAAGCTTTCTTT	CASSRRQGRTEAFF
TRBV28	TRBD1	TRBJ2-5	few	TGTGCCAGCAGTCAACCCCGAGGACAGGGGAGAGAGACCCAGTACTTC	CASSQPRGQGRETQYF
TRBV6-8	NA	TRBJ1-2	NA	TGTGCCAGCAGTGACTCGAGCCGGACAAGGACGGGCTATGGCTACACCTTC	CASSDSSRTRTGYGYTF
TRBV6-8	NA	TRBJ1-2	few	TGTGCCAGCAGTTACTCGCCCCTGGGCAGGGGCACCCTACTCTATGGCTACACCTTC	CASSYSPLGRGTLLYGYTF
TRBV19	NA	TRBJ2-1	NA	TGTGCCAGCCACCACCCCTCCTACAATGAGCAGTTCTTC	CASHHPSYNEQFF
TRBV28	TRBD1	TRBJ2-3	NA	TGTGCCAGCAGCCCGGACAGGGGGCAGGGAGATACGCAGTATTTT	CASSPDRGQGDTQYF
TRBV11-3	TRBD2	TRBJ2-1	many	TGTGCCAGCAGCAGGGGACTAGCGGTTTTATACAATGAGCAGTTCTTC	CASSRGLAVLYNEQFF
TRBV11-3	NA	TRBJ1-6	many	TGTGCCAGCAGCTTTAGTTTGGGGAATTCACCCCTCCACTTT	CASSFSLGNSPLHF
TRBV6-8	NA	TRBJ2-3	medium-sized	TGTGCCAGCAGCCGAGACGGCACAGATACGCAGTATTTT	CASSRDGTDTQYF
TRBV13	TRBD2	TRBJ2-7	medium-sized	TGTGCCAGCAGCTTAGCTAGCGGGATAACAGTCCACGAGCAGTACTTC	CASSLASGITVHEQYF
TRBV5-1	TRBD1	TRBJ1-1	NA	TGCGCCAGCAGCCCCGTCCCGGGACAGGAAACGAACACTGAAGCTTTCTTT	CASSPVPGQETNTEAFF
TRBV28	NA	TRBJ1-2	medium-sized	TGTGCCAGCGGAAAAGGGAACAGGGTCCGGTATGGCTACACCTTC	CASGKGNRVRYGYTF
TRBV5-1	NA	TRBJ2-4	NA	TGCGCCAGCAGCGGGAATCTAGCCAAAAACATTCAGTACTTC	CASSGNLAKNIQYF
TRBV19	TRBD2	TRBJ2-1	NA	TGTGCCAGTAGTATCCTAGCGGGGGGACGGGATGAGCAGTTCTTC	CASSILAGGRDEQFF
TRBV19	TRBD1	TRBJ2-7	NA	TGTGCCAGTTCCCCCCGGGACAGGGACCCCTACGAGCAGTACTTC	CASSPRDRDPYEQYF
TRBV6-8	NA	TRBJ2-6	medium-sized	TGTGCCAGCAGTCTAGCCGGGGCCAACGTCCTGACTTTC	CASSLAGANVLTF
TRBV11-3	NA	TRBJ2-7	medium-sized	TGTGCCAGCAGCCATCCCCGGCGGGACACCTCCTACGAGCAGTACTTC	CASSHPRRDTSYEQYF
TRBV18	NA	TRBJ2-2	NA	TGTGCCACCACAGGGATCCCCGGGGAGCTGTTTTTT	CATTGIPGELFF
TRBV28	TRBD2	TRBJ2-1	NA	TGTGCCAGCAGACGGCCGGGACTAGCGATATATGAGCAGTTCTTC	CASRRPGLAIYEQFF
TRBV6-8	TRBD1	TRBJ2-7	hyperexpanded	TGTGCCAGCAGTACAGGGGAGTTTTCCTACGAGCAGTACTTC	CASSTGEFSYEQYF
TRBV18	TRBD1	TRBJ2-1	few	TGTGCCAGCTCACCAGACAGGGGTTCATCCTACAATGAGCAGTTCTTC	CASSPDRGSSYNEQFF
TRBV19	TRBD1	TRBJ2-7	NA	TGTGCCAGTAGTATTAGGGGGACAGGGATCCACGAGCAGTACTTC	CASSIRGTGIHEQYF
TRBV7-8	NA	TRBJ1-5	many	TGTGCCAGTGCCGAGGGGCATAATCAGCCCCAGCATTTT	CASAEGHNQPQHF
TRBV19	NA	TRBJ2-7	NA	TGTGCCAGTAGTATCGGTGTTCCCTACGAGCAGTACTTC	CASSIGVPYEQYF